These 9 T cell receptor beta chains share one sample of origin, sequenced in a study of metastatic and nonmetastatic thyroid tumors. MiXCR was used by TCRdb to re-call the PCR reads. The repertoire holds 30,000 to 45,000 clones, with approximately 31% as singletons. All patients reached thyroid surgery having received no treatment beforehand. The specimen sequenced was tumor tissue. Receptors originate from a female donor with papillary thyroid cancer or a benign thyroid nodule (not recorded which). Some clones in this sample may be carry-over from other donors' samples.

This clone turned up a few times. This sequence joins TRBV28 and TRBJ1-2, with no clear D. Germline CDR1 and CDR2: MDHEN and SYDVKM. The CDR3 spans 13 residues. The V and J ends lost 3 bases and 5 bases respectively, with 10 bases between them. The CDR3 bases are TGTGCCAGCAGTTTTCGTTCGATTTATGGCTACACCTTC. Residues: CASSFRSIYGYTF.

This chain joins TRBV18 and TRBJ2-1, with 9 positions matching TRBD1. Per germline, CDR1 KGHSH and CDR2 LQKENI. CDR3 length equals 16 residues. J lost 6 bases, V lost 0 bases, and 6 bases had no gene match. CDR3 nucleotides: TGTGCCAGCTCACCACCAGGGACAGGGTGGAGCAATGAGCAGTTCTTC. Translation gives CASSPPGTGWSNEQFF.

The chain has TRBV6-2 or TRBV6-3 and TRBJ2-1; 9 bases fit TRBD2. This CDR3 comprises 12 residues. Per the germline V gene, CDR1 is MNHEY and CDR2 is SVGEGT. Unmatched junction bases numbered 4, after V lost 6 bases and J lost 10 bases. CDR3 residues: CASRETSGEQFF. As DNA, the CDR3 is TGTGCCAGCAGGGAGACTAGCGGAGAGCAGTTCTTC.

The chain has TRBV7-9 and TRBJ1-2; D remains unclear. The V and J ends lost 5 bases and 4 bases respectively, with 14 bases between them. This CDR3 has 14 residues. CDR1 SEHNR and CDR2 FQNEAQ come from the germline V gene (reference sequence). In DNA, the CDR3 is TGTGCCAGCAGCCCTGAGACACGGGTCTATGGCTACACCTTC. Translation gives CASSPETRVYGYTF.

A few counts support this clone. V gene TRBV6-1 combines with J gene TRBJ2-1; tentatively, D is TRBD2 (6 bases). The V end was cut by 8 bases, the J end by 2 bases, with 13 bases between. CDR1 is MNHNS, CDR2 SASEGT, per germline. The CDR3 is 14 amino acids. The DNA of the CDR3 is TGTGCCAGCGTGGAGGGGATGACCTACAATGAGCAGTTCTTC. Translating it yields CASVEGMTYNEQFF.

CDR3 nucleotides: TGTGCCAGCAGTTACGGTCAGGGAAGGCGCTACACCTTC. Its translation is CASSYGQGRRYTF. The chain is built from TRBV6-5 and TRBJ1-2, with D maybe TRBD1 (5 bases). The CDR3 covers 13 residues. CDR1 is MNHEY and CDR2 is SVGAGI in the germline V gene. The V gene lost 2 bases and the J gene lost 9 bases, with 13 bases spanning the gap.

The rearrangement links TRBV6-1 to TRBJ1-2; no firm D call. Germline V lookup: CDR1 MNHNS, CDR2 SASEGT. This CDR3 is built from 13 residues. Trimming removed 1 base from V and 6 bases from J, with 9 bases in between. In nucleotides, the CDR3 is TGTGCCAGCAGTGAAGAAGGGAGGGATGGCTACACCTTC. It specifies CASSEEGRDGYTF.

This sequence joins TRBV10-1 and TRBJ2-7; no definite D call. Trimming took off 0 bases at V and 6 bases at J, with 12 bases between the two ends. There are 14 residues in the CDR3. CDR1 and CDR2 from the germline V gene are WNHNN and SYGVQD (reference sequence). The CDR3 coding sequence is TGCGCCAGCAGTGAGTCGATAGACCCTGGCGAGCAGTACTTC. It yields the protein CASSESIDPGEQYF.

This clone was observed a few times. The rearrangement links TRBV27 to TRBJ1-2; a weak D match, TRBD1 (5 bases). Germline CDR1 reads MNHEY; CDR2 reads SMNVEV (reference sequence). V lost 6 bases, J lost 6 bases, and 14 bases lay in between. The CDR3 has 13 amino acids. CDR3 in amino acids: CASRTWGIDGYTF. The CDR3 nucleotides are TGTGCCAGCAGAACCTGGGGGATCGATGGCTACACCTTC.